The following is a T cell receptor (beta chain) sequence with its context. The sample originates from a study of long-term antiretroviral therapy in people with HIV. It was version v3.0 of the immunoSEQ assay that was run at survey level. The data were produced by immunoSEQ multiplex PCR, yet TCRdb's version contains in-frame clones alone and is incomplete. This sample has 30,000 to 50,000 clones, with 70% to 90% found just once. This sequence was found in a woman under 30 with HIV. Sample: unsorted PBMCs, taken just before starting antiretroviral therapy.

The CDR3 sequence: CSAPKEHEQYF. The DNA for the CDR3 is TGCAGTGCCCCCAAGGAGCACGAGCAGTACTTC. This chain uses TRBV20-1 with TRBJ2-7; D unresolved. The CDR3 spans 11 residues. Trimming pared 6 bases from V and 5 bases from J, leaving 11 bases between. Germline V gives CDR1 DFQATT, CDR2 SNEGSKA (reference sequence).